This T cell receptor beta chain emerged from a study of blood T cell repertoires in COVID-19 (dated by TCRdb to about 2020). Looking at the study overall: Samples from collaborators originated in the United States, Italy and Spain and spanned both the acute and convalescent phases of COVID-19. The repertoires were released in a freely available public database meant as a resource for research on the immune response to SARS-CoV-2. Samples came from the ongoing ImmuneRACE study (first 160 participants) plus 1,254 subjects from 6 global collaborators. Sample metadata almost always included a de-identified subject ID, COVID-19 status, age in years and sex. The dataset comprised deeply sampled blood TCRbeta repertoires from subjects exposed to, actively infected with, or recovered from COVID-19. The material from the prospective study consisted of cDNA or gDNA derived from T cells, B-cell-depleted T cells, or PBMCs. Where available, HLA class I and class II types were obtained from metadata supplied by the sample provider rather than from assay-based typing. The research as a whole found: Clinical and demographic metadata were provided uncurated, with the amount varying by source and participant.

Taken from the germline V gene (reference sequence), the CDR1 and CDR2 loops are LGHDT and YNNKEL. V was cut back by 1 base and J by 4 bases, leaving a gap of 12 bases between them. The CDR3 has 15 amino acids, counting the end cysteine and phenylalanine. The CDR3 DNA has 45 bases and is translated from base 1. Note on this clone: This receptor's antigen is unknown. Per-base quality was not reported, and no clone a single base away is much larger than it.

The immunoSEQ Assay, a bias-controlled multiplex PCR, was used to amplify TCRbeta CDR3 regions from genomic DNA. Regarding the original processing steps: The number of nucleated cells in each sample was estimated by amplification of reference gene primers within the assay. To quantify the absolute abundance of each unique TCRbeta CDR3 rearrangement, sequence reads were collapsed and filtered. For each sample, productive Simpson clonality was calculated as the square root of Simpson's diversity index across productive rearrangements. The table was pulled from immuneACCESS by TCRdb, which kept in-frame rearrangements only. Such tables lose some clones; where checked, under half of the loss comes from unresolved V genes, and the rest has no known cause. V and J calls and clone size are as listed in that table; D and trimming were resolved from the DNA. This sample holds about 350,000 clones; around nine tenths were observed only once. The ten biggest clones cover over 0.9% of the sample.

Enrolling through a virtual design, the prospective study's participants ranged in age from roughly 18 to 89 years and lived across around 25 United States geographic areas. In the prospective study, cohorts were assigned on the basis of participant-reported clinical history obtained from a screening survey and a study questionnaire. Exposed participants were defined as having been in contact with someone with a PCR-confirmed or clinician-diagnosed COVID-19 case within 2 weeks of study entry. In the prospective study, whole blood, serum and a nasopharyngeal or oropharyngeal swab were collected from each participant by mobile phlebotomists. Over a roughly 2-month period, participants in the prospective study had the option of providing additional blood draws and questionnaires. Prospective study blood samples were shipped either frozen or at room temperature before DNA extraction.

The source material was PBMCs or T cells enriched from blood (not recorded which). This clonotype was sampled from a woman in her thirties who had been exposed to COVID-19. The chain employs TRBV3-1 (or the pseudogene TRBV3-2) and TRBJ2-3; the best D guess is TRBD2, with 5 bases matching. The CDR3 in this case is CASSQVRGFADTQYF. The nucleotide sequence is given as TGTGCCAGCAGCCAAGTCCGAGGGTTCGCAGATACGCAGTATTTT.